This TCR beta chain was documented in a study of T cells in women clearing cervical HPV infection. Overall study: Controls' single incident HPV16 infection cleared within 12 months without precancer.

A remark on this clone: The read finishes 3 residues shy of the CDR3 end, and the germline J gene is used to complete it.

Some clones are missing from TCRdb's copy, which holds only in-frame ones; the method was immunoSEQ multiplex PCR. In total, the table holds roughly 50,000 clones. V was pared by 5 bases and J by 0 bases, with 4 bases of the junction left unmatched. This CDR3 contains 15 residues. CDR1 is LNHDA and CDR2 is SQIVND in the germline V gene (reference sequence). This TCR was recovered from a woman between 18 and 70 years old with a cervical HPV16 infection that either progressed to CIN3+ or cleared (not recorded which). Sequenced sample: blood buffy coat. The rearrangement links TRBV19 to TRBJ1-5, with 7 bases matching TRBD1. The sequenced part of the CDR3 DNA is TGTGCCAGTAGTTACAGGGGCTCTAGCAATCAGCCC. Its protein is CASSYRGSSNQP. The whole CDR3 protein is CASSYRGSSNQPQHF.